The sequence of this T cell receptor (beta chain) was determined in a study of CD8+CD57+ T cells in acquired aplastic anemia. Genomic DNA acted as the template from which TCR beta VDJ combination and CDR3 sequence profiling were carried out. Using its own MiXCR run on the reads, TCRdb lists one record per CDR3 protein. This sample has around 180,000 distinct CDR3 sequences; 50% to 75% occur once, and the top ten carry under 50%. Germline trimming cut 3 bases from V and 5 bases from J; bases unmatched to any gene: 16. The CDR3 has 18 residues. The material sequenced was sorted CD4+, CD8+, or CD8+CD57+ T cells (not recorded which) from PBMCs. The chain combines TRBV12-3 or TRBV12-4 with TRBJ2-5, with TRBD1 identical over 9 bases. The TCR comes from a human donor in good health. CDR3 residues: CASSFSGARTGDRETQYF. CDR3 sequence (DNA): TGTGCCAGCAGTTTTAGCGGTGCCCGGACAGGGGATCGGGAGACCCAGTACTTC.